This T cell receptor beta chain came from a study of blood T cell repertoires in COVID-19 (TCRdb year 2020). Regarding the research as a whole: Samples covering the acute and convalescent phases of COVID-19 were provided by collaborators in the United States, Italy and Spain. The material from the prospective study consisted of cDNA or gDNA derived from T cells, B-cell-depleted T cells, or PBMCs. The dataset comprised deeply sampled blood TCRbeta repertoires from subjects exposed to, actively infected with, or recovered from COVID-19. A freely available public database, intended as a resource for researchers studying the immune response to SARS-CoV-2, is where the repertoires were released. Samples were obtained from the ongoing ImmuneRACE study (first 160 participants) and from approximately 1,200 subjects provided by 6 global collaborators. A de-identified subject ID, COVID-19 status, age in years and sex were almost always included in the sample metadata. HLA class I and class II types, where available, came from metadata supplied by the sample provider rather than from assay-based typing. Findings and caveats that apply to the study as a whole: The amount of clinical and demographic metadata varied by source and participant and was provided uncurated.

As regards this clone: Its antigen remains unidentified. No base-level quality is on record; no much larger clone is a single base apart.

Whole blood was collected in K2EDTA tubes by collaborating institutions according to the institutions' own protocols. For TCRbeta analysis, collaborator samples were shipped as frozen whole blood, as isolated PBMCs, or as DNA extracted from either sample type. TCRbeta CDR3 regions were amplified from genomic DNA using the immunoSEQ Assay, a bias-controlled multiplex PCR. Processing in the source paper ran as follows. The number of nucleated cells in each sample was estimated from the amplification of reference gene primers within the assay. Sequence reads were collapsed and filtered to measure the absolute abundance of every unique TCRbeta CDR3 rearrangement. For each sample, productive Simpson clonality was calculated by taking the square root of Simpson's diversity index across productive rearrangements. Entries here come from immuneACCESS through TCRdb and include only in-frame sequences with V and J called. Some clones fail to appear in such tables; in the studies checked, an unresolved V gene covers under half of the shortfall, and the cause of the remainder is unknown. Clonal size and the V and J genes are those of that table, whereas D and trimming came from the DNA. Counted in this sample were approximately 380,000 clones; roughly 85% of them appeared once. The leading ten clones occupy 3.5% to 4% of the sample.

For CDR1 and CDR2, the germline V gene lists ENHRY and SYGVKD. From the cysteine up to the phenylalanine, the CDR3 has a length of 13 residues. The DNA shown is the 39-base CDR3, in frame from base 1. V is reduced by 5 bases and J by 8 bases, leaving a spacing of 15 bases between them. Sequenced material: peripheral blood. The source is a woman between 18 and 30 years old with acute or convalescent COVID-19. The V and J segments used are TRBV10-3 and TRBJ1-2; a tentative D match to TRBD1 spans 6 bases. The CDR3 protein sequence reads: CAISLDSREGYTF. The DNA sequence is TGTGCCATCAGTCTGGACAGCCGGGAAGGCTACACCTTC.